Listed here is a single T cell receptor (beta chain). Authors' methods: Reference gene primer amplification yielded estimated nucleated cell counts. Produced via immunoSEQ multiplex PCR; TCRdb's table is partial and in-frame only. V, J and clone size are taken as reported in that table, and D and trimming were inferred from the DNA itself. The table records roughly 150,000 clones, approximately 90% of them present only once. The data originate from a study of blood T cell repertoires in COVID-19. Study in general: In each case, the material was cDNA or gDNA derived from T cells, B-cell-depleted T cells, or PBMCs.

This clonotype originated in a man younger than 35 with COVID-19, enrolled during active disease. The sequenced sample was peripheral blood.

As DNA, the CDR3 is TGTGCCAGCAGCGCTACTAGCGGGAGTGCGCAGGAGCAGTACTTC. Translating it yields CASSATSGSAQEQYF. The V call is TRBV6-6, the J call TRBJ2-7; 11 positions agree with TRBD2. V lost 6 bases and J lost 7; bases outside the gene matches: 11. The length of the CDR3 is 15 residues. The germline CDR1 and CDR2 sequences are MNHNY and SVGAGI (reference sequence).